This TCR beta chain was retrieved from a study of blood T cells in healthy people across ages. Study findings and constraints: Possibly confounding the expanded clonotype changes was the fact that donor CMV status was unknown. Estimates of diversity drawn from one million T cells were considered underestimates. Percentage of naive T cells showed a strong correlation with TCR beta diversity.

On this clonotype itself: Its antigen remains unidentified.

Through a sample-barcoded 5' primer and a J-beta primer mix, a second PCR was run for 7 to 11 cycles. A template-switch adaptor containing 12 random nucleotides labeled each cDNA molecule. TCRdb itself ran the 5' RACE reads through MiXCR, one entry per CDR3 protein. Here the sample spans about 1.6 million distinct CDR3 sequences, about 35% being singletons. The sample comprised blood. The receptor was derived from a woman younger than 45 in good health.

CDR3 in amino acids: CASSQIGLASYEQYF. The CDR3 coding sequence is TGTGCCAGCAGCCAGATAGGACTTGCCTCCTACGAGCAGTACTTC. J is TRBJ2-7 and V is TRBV14; D is possibly TRBD2 (5 bases). CDR1 and CDR2 from the germline V gene are SGHDN and FVKESK. V was clipped by 3 bases and J by 0 bases, with 12 bases between them. The CDR3 covers 15 residues.